This entry features one TCR beta chain sequence. The protocol was immunoSEQ multiplex PCR, while the TCRdb copy is restricted to in-frame clones and leaves out a portion. Of about 1,800,000 clones listed, around 96% are singletons. The CDR3 consists of 12 residues. CDR1 and CDR2 (germline): GTSNPN, SVGIG (reference sequence). The germline V and J ends were trimmed by 4 bases and 6 bases, with 9 bases remaining between them. In the naive CD8 group, cells lacked CD45RO and were positively selected for CCR7, so terminally differentiated effector memory CD45RA+ cells were left out. This sample stems from a study of shared clonotypes between healthy human individuals.

The sequenced material came from naive CD8+ T cells sorted from blood. J is TRBJ2-2 and V is TRBV30; D uncertain. The TCR was taken from a man between 18 and 35 years old in good health. The CDR3 region is CAWTPIAGELFF. The CDR3 DNA follows: TGTGCCTGGACCCCCATCGCCGGGGAGCTGTTTTTT.